The clone carrying this TCR beta chain is medium-sized (0.01 to 0.1%) within its sample. Its specificity is not known. This specimen comes from a study of sequential checkpoint blockade in melanoma. Study information: Arm A got nivolumab then ipilimumab; arm B the reverse, 1:1. About two dozen patients had tumor biopsies before treatment and at week 13. Study results and caveats: PD-L1 staining and CD8+ counts, not mutational load, tracked tumor T-cell clonality.

Treatment given: randomized to nivolumab then ipilimumab (arm A) or the reverse (arm B). Using immunoSEQ multiplex PCR, the repertoire was profiled, and TCRdb retains in-frame clones only, with some absent. The table shows 3,500 to 5,000 clones, with roughly 20% occurring only once. This TCR came from a human donor with melanoma. The sequenced sample was tumor tissue (inferred from file names), obtained from a patient given nivolumab and ipilimumab in sequence.

CDR3 amino acids: CASSYSIAQGGYTF. The CDR3, as DNA: TGTGCCAGCAGTTACTCGATTGCCCAGGGTGGCTACACCTTC. The chain employs TRBV6-8 and TRBJ1-2; D perhaps matches TRBD1 (5 bases). The CDR3 totals 14 residues. Trimming took 0 bases from V and 7 from J, leaving 12 bases between them. Germline V gene sequence: CDR1 MNHGY, CDR2 SAAAGT.